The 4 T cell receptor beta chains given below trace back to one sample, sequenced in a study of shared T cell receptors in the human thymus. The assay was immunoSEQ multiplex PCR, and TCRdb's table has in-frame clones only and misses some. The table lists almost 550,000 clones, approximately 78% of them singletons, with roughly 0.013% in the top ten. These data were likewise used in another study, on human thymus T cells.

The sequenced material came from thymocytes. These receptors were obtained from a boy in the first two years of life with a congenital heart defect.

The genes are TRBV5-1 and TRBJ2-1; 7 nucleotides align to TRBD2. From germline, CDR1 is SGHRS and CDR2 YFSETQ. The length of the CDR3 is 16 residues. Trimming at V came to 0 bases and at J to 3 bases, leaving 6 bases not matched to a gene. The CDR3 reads CASSLGSSGGYNEQFF. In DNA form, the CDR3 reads TGCGCCAGCAGCTTGGGGTCTAGCGGAGGCTACAATGAGCAGTTCTTC.

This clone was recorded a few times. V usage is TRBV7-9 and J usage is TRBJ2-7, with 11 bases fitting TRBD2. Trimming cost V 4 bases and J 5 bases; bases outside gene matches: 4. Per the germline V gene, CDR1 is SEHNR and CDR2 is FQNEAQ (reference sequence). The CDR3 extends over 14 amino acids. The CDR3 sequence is CASSSGLADDEQYF. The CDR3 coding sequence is TGTGCCAGCAGCTCGGGACTAGCGGACGACGAGCAGTACTTC.

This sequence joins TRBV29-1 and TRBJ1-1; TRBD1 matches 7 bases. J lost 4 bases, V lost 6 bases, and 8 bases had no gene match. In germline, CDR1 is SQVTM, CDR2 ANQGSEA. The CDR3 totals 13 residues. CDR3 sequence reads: CSVKGGWGTEAFF. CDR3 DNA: TGCAGCGTGAAAGGGGGCTGGGGCACTGAAGCTTTCTTT.

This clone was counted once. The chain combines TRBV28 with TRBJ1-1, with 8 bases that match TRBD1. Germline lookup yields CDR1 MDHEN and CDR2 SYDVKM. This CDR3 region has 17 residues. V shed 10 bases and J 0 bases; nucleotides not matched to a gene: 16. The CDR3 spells CATLKTQGAPMNTEAFF. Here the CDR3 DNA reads TGTGCCACCTTAAAGACCCAGGGGGCACCCATGAACACTGAAGCTTTCTTT.